This TCR beta chain was documented in a study of blood T cell repertoires in COVID-19. Overall study context: From T cells, B-cell-depleted T cells, or PBMCs came the material, which was cDNA or gDNA.

Libraries were prepared by immunoSEQ multiplex PCR; TCRdb keeps only in-frame clonotypes and omits some of them. Of 250,000 to 350,000 clones listed, 80% to 90% are singletons. Researchers sorted participants into cohorts using their self-reported clinical history. The receptor was derived from a young woman who had recovered from COVID-19. The sequencing sample was made of PBMCs or T cells enriched from blood (not recorded which).

CDR3 residues: CASSRPSGGLGDTQYF. The DNA for the CDR3 is TGTGCCAGTAGTAGGCCTAGCGGGGGCCTTGGGGATACGCAGTATTTT. The chain is built from TRBV19 and TRBJ2-3; 10 nucleotides line up with TRBD2. CDR3 length: 16 amino acids. Trimming removed 4 bases from V and 6 bases from J; junction bases left unmatched: 10. The germline gives CDR1 LNHDA, CDR2 SQIVND (reference sequence).